This TCR beta chain was captured in a study of OX40 agonist ivuxolimab in advanced cancers. The CDR3 runs to 14 residues. From germline, CDR1 is SGHTA and CDR2 FQGNSA. The V end lost 6 bases, the J end lost 1 base, and 12 bases lay between the germline ends. Whole-study results and caveats: Low normalized clonal expansion also occurred in some nonresponding patients. Clonal expansion from baseline to week 6 occurred in both CD4+ and CD8+ T cells. Individuals who were partial responders at 0.1-3.0 mg/kg had clonal expansion that ranked among the lowest.

Assay used: immunoSEQ multiplex PCR; TCRdb lists only in-frame clones, some missing. This table has over 80,000 clones, roughly four fifths appearing once. About this clone: Its target is unknown.

This receptor was obtained from an adult with an advanced solid tumor such as melanoma, head and neck, liver or kidney cancer. This material consisted of CD4+ or CD8+ T cells sorted from blood, taken in a trial of the OX40 agonist ivuxolimab. The chain has TRBV7-2 and TRBJ1-1; perhaps TRBD1 as D (5 bases). In DNA form, the CDR3 reads TGTGCCAGCAGTCCGGGGGTTCCGAACACTGAAGCTTTCTTT. It codes for CASSPGVPNTEAFF.